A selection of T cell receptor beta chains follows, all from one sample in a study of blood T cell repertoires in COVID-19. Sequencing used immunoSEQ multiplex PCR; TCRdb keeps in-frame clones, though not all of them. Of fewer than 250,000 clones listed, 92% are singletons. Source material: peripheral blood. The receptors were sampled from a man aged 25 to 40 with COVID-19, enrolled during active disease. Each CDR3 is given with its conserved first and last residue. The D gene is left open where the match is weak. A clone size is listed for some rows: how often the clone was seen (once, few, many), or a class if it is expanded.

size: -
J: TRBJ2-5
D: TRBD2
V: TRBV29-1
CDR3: CSVEEALAGVQETQYF
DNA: TGCAGCGTTGAAGAGGCACTAGCGGGGGTCCAAGAGACCCAGTACTTC

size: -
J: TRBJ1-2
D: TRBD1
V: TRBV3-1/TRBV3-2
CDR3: CASSGQGGGYTF
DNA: TGTGCCAGCAGCGGACAGGGAGGAGGCTACACCTTC

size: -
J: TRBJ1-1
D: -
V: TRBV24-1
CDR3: CATSVMRDPRMSRDTEAFF
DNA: TGTGCCACCAGTGTAATGCGGGACCCTCGTATGTCCCGGGACACTGAAGCTTTCTTT

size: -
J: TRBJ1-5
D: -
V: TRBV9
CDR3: CASSVGDTHQPQHF
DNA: TGTGCCAGCAGCGTAGGGGACACTCATCAGCCCCAGCATTTT

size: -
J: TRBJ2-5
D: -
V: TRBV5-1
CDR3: CASSAVGETQYF
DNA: TGCGCCAGCAGCGCCGTCGGGGAGACCCAGTACTTC

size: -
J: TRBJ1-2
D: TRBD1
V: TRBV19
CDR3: CASSWDRGTDGYTF
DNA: TGTGCCAGTAGTTGGGACAGGGGAACGGATGGCTACACCTTC

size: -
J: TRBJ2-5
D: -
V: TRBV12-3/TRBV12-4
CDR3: CASSLSETQYF
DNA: TGTGCCAGCAGTTTATCGGAGACCCAGTACTTC

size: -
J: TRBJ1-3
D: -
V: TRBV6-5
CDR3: CASSYSGRAGNTIYF
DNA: TGTGCCAGCAGTTACTCCGGCAGGGCTGGAAACACCATATATTTT

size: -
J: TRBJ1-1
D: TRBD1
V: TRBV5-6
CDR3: CASSIWTGSRREAFF
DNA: TGTGCCAGCAGCATATGGACAGGGTCAAGAAGGGAAGCTTTCTTT

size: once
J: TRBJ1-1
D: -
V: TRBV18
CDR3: CASSLNDRNTEAFF
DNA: TGTGCCAGCTCACTCAACGACAGGAACACTGAAGCTTTCTTT

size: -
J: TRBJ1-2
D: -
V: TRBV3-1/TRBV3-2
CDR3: CASSQEGRNYGYTF
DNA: TGTGCCAGCAGCCAAGAGGGCAGGAACTATGGCTACACCTTC

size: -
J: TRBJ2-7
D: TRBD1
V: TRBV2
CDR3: CASSAVRTGVTYEQYF
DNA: TGTGCCAGCAGTGCAGTACGGACAGGGGTAACCTACGAGCAGTACTTC

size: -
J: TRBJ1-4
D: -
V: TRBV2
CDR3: CASSDTADNEKLFF
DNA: TGTGCCAGCAGTGACACAGCCGATAATGAAAAACTGTTTTTT

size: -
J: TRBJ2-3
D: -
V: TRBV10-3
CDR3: CAIRAGPTSSTDTQYF
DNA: TGTGCCATCAGGGCAGGTCCGACCTCTAGCACAGATACGCAGTATTTT

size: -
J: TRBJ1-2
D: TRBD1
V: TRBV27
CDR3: CASSGPGQGVYNGYTF
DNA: TGTGCCAGCAGCGGGCCGGGACAGGGGGTCTACAATGGCTACACCTTC

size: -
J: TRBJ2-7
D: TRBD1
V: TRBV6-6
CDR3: CASSKRDRSYEQYF
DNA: TGTGCCAGCTCCAAGAGGGACAGGAGCTACGAGCAGTACTTC

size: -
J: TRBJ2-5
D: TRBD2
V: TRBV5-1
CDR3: CASSWTSGGLEETQYF
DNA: TGCGCCAGCAGCTGGACTAGCGGGGGTTTAGAAGAGACCCAGTACTTC

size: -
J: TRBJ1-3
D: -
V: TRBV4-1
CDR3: CASSQDRGNTIYF
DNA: TGCGCCAGCAGCCAAGATAGGGGGAACACCATATATTTT

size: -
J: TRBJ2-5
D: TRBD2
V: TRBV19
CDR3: CASSPLAGKETQYF
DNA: TGTGCCAGTAGTCCCCTAGCGGGAAAAGAGACCCAGTACTTC

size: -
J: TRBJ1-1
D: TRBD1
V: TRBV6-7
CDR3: CASSYPGQGVPLAEAFF
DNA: TGTGCCAGCAGTTACCCCGGACAGGGTGTGCCCCTGGCTGAAGCTTTCTTT

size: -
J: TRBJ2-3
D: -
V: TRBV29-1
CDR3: CSVARERKNTDTQYF
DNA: TGCAGCGTCGCCCGGGAGCGTAAGAACACAGATACGCAGTATTTT

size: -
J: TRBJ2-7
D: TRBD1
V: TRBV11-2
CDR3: CASSLAPGQGYEQYF
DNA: TGTGCCAGCAGCTTAGCACCGGGACAGGGGTACGAGCAGTACTTC

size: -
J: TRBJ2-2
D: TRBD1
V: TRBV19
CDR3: CASTWDRAAGELFF
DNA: TGTGCCAGTACGTGGGACAGGGCCGCCGGGGAGCTGTTTTTT

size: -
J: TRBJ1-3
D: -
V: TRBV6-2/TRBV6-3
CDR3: CASSTQSGNTIYF
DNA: TGTGCCAGCAGCACCCAGTCCGGAAACACCATATATTTT

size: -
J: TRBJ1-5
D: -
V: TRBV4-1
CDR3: CASSQELQEPYSNQPQHF
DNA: TGCGCCAGCAGCCAAGAGCTCCAGGAACCCTATAGCAATCAGCCCCAGCATTTT

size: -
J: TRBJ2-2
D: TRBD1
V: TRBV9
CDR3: CASSVSTGIRNTGELFF
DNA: TGTGCCAGCAGCGTCTCGACAGGGATACGGAACACCGGGGAGCTGTTTTTT

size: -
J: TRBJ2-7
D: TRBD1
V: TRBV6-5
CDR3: CASRVTGGSEQYF
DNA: TGTGCCAGCAGGGTCACAGGGGGCAGCGAGCAGTACTTC

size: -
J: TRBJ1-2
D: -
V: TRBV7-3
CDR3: CASSLKSGNGYTF
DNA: TGTGCCAGCAGCTTAAAGAGCGGTAATGGCTACACCTTC